Listed here are 30 T cell receptor beta chains from one sample, sequenced in a study of radiation and T cells in renal cell carcinoma. TCRdb keeps only in-frame clones here, not all; method: immunoSEQ multiplex PCR. The sample gives approximately 120,000 clones, around 80% of which show up once; around 3% is in the top ten. Time point denoted: baseline pretreatment blood. Stated treatment: 15 Gy SBRT to primary tumor, nephrectomy 4 weeks later. The specimen was blood, collected from a patient whose treatment included radiotherapy and nephrectomy. The receptors derive from a woman aged 55-70 years with renal cell carcinoma.

The chain is built from TRBV7-8 and TRBJ2-7; D possibly corresponds to TRBD2 (6 bases). CDR1 and CDR2 (germline): SGHVS, FQNEAQ. Trimming shortened V by 0 bases and J by 0 bases, and 9 bases separated the two germline ends. This CDR3 region has 15 residues. The CDR3 nucleotides read TGTGCCAGCAGCTTAGCTTTGGGGGGCTCCTACGAGCAGTACTTC. Translating it yields CASSLALGGSYEQYF.

The chain uses TRBV4-2 and TRBJ1-3; no clear D gene. The CDR3 is 12 residues long. The germline V and J ends were trimmed by 4 bases and 2 bases, with 3 bases remaining between them. Germline lookup yields CDR1 LGHNA and CDR2 YNFKEQ. The CDR3 reads CASSPAGNTIYF. As DNA, the CDR3 is TGTGCCAGCAGCCCAGCTGGAAACACCATATATTTT.

V gene TRBV13 combines with J gene TRBJ1-1; maybe TRBD1 (5 bases). The CDR3 has 15 amino acids. Germline lookup yields CDR1 PRHDT and CDR2 FYEKMQ (reference sequence). V lost 3 bases and J lost 4, with 15 bases in between. In DNA, the CDR3 is TGTGCCAGCAGCTTGGGGGTCGCTTGGGGCACTGAAGCTTTCTTT. Its translation is CASSLGVAWGTEAFF.

The rearrangement uses TRBV6-1 and TRBJ1-4; D ambiguous. Looked up from germline, CDR1 is MNHNS and CDR2 is SASEGT. The V and J ends lost 11 bases and 4 bases respectively, with 17 bases between them. The CDR3 has 14 residues. CDR3 protein: CASKSRTINEKLFF. In DNA, the CDR3 is TGTGCCTCGAAATCGCGCACCATTAATGAAAAACTGTTTTTT.

The chain joins TRBV6-5 to TRBJ1-2; 7 bases fit TRBD1. The germline CDR1 and CDR2 sequences are MNHEY and SVGAGI. The CDR3 totals 15 residues. Unmatched junction bases numbered 12, after V lost 6 bases and J lost 5 bases. This CDR3 reads CASSLTRDSPYGYTF. The CDR3 nucleotides are TGTGCCAGCAGCCTGACGAGGGACAGTCCGTATGGCTACACCTTC.

The chain uses TRBV5-3 and TRBJ1-5; a weak D match, TRBD1 (5 bases). TRBV5-3 is reported as an ORF; its role is uncertain. The germline V and J ends were trimmed by 4 bases and 0 bases, with 14 bases remaining between them. The CDR3 is 16 residues long. This chain's CDR3 is CARSLIRQYSNQPQHF. Written as DNA, the CDR3 is TGTGCCAGAAGCCTAATTAGACAGTATAGCAATCAGCCCCAGCATTTT.

This sequence joins TRBV19 and TRBJ2-3; maybe TRBD1 (5 bases). The V end lost 5 bases, the J end lost 0 bases, and 15 bases lay between the germline ends. The CDR3 is 16 residues long. Germline V gene lookup returns CDR1 LNHDA and CDR2 SQIVND (reference sequence). This chain's CDR3 is CASSGTGHPSTDTQYF. The CDR3 DNA is TGTGCCAGTAGTGGAACAGGTCATCCTAGCACAGATACGCAGTATTTT.

The chain carries TRBV19 and TRBJ1-1; no clear D. The V gene lost 3 bases and the J gene lost 6 bases, with 11 bases spanning the gap. Per the germline V gene, CDR1 is LNHDA and CDR2 is SQIVND (reference sequence). The CDR3 is made up of 13 amino acids. The DNA for the CDR3 is TGTGCCAGTAGTATGTGGGAAGAGTCTGAAGCTTTCTTT. Encoded protein: CASSMWEESEAFF.

This chain links TRBV6-5 with TRBJ1-2; a possible D gene is TRBD1 (5 bases). Germline loops: CDR1 MNHEY, CDR2 SVGAGI. V was pared by 8 bases and J by 7 bases, with 14 bases between. This CDR3 contains 12 residues. In DNA, the CDR3 is TGTGCCAGCGCCCCCGGGGCGAGTGGCTACACCTTC. Its translation is CASAPGASGYTF.

Comment on this clone: Other DNA variants within this sample encode the same CDR3. The rearrangement uses TRBV5-1 and TRBJ2-7; 12 bases are a match to TRBD1. The V segment lost 0 bases and the J segment 7 bases; nucleotides outside the gene matches: 5. The CDR3 spans 15 residues. Germline V gene lookup returns CDR1 SGHRS and CDR2 YFSETQ. DNA for the CDR3: TGCGCCAGCAGCTTGGAGGGACAGGGGGCGCGGGAGCAGTACTTC. As protein: CASSLEGQGAREQYF.

CDR3 region: CASSLGAMLMNTEAFF. In DNA form, the CDR3 reads TGTGCCAGCAGCTTAGGGGCTATGCTCATGAACACTGAAGCTTTCTTT. The chain carries TRBV7-9 and TRBJ1-1; D remains unclear. The CDR3 totals 16 residues. Trimming shortened V by 1 base and J by 0 bases, and 12 bases separated the two germline ends. Germline CDR1 SEHNR, CDR2 FQNEAQ (reference sequence).

This chain joins TRBV30 and TRBJ1-1, with D maybe TRBD1 (5 bases). With 0 bases removed from V and 9 bases from J, the gap between germline ends came to 17 bases. CDR1 is GTSNPN, CDR2 SVGIG, per germline (reference sequence). The length of the CDR3 is 14 residues. The CDR3 coding sequence is TGTGCCTGGAGTGTACCGGGCAGGGTGGGTAAAGCTTTCTTT. Encoded protein: CAWSVPGRVGKAFF. The variable domain in full, completed from reference TRBV30 and TRBJ1-1, reads SQTIHQWPATLVQPVGSPLSLECTVEGTSNPNLYWYRQAAGRGLQLLFYSVGIGQISSEVPQNLSASRPQDRQFILSSKKLLLSDSGFYLCAWSVPGRVGKAFFGQGTRLTVV.

The rearrangement uses TRBV11-2 and TRBJ2-5; D is perhaps TRBD2 (5 bases). The germline V gene encodes CDR1 SGHAT and CDR2 FQNNGV. This CDR3 is 13 amino acids long. V was trimmed by 2 bases and J by 5 bases, leaving 9 bases between them. This CDR3 is CASSLTGWETQYF. CDR3 nucleotide sequence: TGTGCCAGCAGCTTAACGGGGTGGGAGACCCAGTACTTC.

The chain has TRBV12-5 and TRBJ2-7, with 8 bases matching TRBD1. CDR3 length equals 16 residues. J lost 6 bases, V lost 6 bases, and 16 bases had no gene match. Germline CDR1 LGHNT, CDR2 FRNRAP. The CDR3 DNA reads as TGTGCTAGTGGGCTAACATTAGACAGGGGTGTTAGCGAGCAGTACTTC. Translation: CASGLTLDRGVSEQYF. Together with reference TRBV12-5 and TRBJ2-7, the CDR3 gives the full variable domain: DARVTQTPRHKVTEMGQEVTMRCQPILGHNTVFWYRQTMMQGLELLAYFRNRAPLDDSGMPKDRFSAEMPDATLATLKIQPSEPRDSAVYFCASGLTLDRGVSEQYFGPGTRLTVT.

The CDR3 nucleotides read TGTGCCTGGAGTGTAGGCGCTCCTAACTATGGCTACACCTTC. Translating it yields CAWSVGAPNYGYTF. The rearrangement joins TRBV30 to TRBJ1-2; no firm D call. Deletions cut 0 bases from V and 0 bases from J, with 8 bases between. CDR1 is GTSNPN and CDR2 is SVGIG in the germline V gene (reference sequence). There are 14 residues in the CDR3.

The V gene is TRBV6-5, the J gene TRBJ1-1; D is unclear. The germline V gene encodes CDR1 MNHEY and CDR2 SVGAGI. CDR3 size: 14 residues. The germline V and J ends were trimmed by 2 bases and 0 bases, with 7 bases remaining between them. Here the CDR3 DNA reads TGTGCCAGCAGTTACGGGATGATGAACACTGAAGCTTTCTTT. Translating it yields CASSYGMMNTEAFF.

This clone came up once. V and J are TRBV9 and TRBJ1-2; no clear D. V dropped 0 bases and J dropped 3 bases, with 12 bases sitting between them. Germline V gene lookup returns CDR1 SGDLS and CDR2 YYNGEE. The CDR3 consists of 15 residues. The CDR3 is CASSVEEDRHYGYTF. The CDR3, as DNA: TGTGCCAGCAGCGTAGAAGAAGACCGGCACTATGGCTACACCTTC.

This clone was found once. The rearrangement links TRBV5-6 to TRBJ2-7, with D perhaps being TRBD1 or TRBD2 (5 bases each). CDR3 length equals 15 residues. V was pared by 4 bases and J by 7 bases, with 21 bases between. In germline, CDR1 is SGHDT, CDR2 YYEEEE. CDR3 sequence: CASSPPGRARGEQYF. As DNA, the CDR3 is TGTGCCAGCAGCCCACCGGGCAGGGCTCGAGGGGAGCAGTACTTC.

The V gene is TRBV5-6, the J gene TRBJ1-2; D is unresolved. The germline V gene encodes CDR1 SGHDT and CDR2 YYEEEE. Trimming left V 0 bases short and J 4 bases short, with 13 bases between. This CDR3 comprises 15 residues. The CDR3 spells CASSLDPPNRYGYTF. DNA of the CDR3: TGTGCCAGCAGCTTGGACCCCCCCAACCGCTATGGCTACACCTTC.

CDR3 nucleotides: TGTGCCAGCAGCTTAGGCCGGGAGATTAGCACAGATACGCAGTATTTT. The encoded protein is CASSLGREISTDTQYF. The rearrangement uses TRBV13 and TRBJ2-3; D perhaps matches TRBD2 (6 bases). Trimming removed 0 bases at V and 0 bases at J, with 10 bases between. Germline CDR1 is PRHDT and CDR2 is FYEKMQ (reference sequence). This CDR3 has 16 residues.

The CDR3 coding sequence is TGTGCCAGCAGTTTCGGGCTTACAACCTACGAGCAGTACTTC. Translating gives CASSFGLTTYEQYF. J is TRBJ2-7 and V is TRBV27; no firm D call. The germline gives CDR1 MNHEY, CDR2 SMNVEV (reference sequence). CDR3 size: 14 residues. Trimming left V 3 bases short and J 2 bases short, with 11 bases between.

The genes are TRBV7-9 and TRBJ1-1; TRBD1 might be the D (5 bases). Germline CDR1 SEHNR, CDR2 FQNEAQ (reference sequence). The CDR3 has 16 amino acids. V was pared by 4 bases and J by 4 bases, with 19 bases between. The CDR3 is CASSSFQGVGSTEAFF. The DNA for the CDR3 is TGTGCCAGCAGCTCCTTCCAGGGTGTCGGGAGCACTGAAGCTTTCTTT.

The chain employs TRBV18 and TRBJ2-3, with TRBD1 matching over 7 bases. J lost 4 bases, V lost 1 base, and 5 bases had no gene match. The germline V gene encodes CDR1 KGHSH and CDR2 LQKENI. This CDR3 is 15 amino acids long. Here the CDR3 reads CASSPQGAGADTQYF. In DNA form, the CDR3 reads TGTGCCAGCTCACCACAGGGGGCTGGGGCAGATACGCAGTATTTT.

The CDR3 nucleotides read TGTGCCAGTAGTATAGAAGCGGGGGCCCGCTGGCATGAGCAGTTCTTC. Translating it yields CASSIEAGARWHEQFF. The chain joins TRBV19 to TRBJ2-1; TRBD2 agrees at 8 bases. The germline gives CDR1 LNHDA, CDR2 SQIVND (reference sequence). With 0 bases clipped from V and 8 bases from J, the junction kept 9 bases outside the gene matches. The CDR3 contains 16 residues.

This rearrangement joins TRBV2 to TRBJ2-3; D possibly uses TRBD1 or TRBD2 (5 bases each). The germline V and J ends were trimmed by 6 bases and 1 base, with 14 bases remaining between them. The CDR3 totals 15 residues. The V gene's germline CDR1 is SNHLY and CDR2 FYNNEI. CDR3: CASRGTSMGTDTQYF. The DNA of the CDR3 is TGTGCCAGCAGGGGGACGTCTATGGGCACAGATACGCAGTATTTT.

The chain is built from TRBV5-6 and TRBJ2-3; D unresolved. Germline V gene sequence: CDR1 SGHDT, CDR2 YYEEEE. The CDR3 has 12 residues. V lost 5 bases and J 5 bases, leaving 9 bases between the germline ends. CDR3 loop: CASRSDGDTQYF. DNA for the CDR3: TGTGCCAGCAGATCGGACGGAGATACGCAGTATTTT.

V and J are TRBV5-1 and TRBJ2-7; TRBD2 matches 7 bases. This CDR3 has 16 amino acids. The V segment lost 0 bases and the J segment 1 base; nucleotides outside the gene matches: 7. The germline gives CDR1 SGHRS, CDR2 YFSETQ. Here the CDR3 reads CASSLGGGSRSYEQYF. The CDR3 nucleotides read TGCGCCAGCAGCTTGGGGGGAGGGAGTCGGTCCTACGAGCAGTACTTC.

In this sample, this clone turned up once. The rearrangement uses TRBV28 and TRBJ1-2, with D uncertain. Trimming left V 5 bases short and J 4 bases short, with 11 bases between. This CDR3 region has 13 residues. Per germline, CDR1 MDHEN and CDR2 SYDVKM. CDR3 protein: CASSVPSLYGYTF. The CDR3, as DNA: TGTGCCAGCAGTGTCCCAAGCCTCTATGGCTACACCTTC.

The rearrangement joins TRBV19 to TRBJ2-6; D call uncertain. V was cut by 5 bases and J by 0 bases, with 17 bases left in between. The CDR3 is made up of 18 amino acids. Looked up from germline, CDR1 is LNHDA and CDR2 is SQIVND (reference sequence). CDR3 loop: CASSVPTFRDSGANVLTF. The CDR3, as DNA: TGTGCCAGTAGTGTTCCAACATTTAGGGACTCTGGGGCCAACGTCCTGACTTTC.

This chain uses TRBV19 with TRBJ1-5; 9 bases match TRBD1. V shed 3 bases and J 2 bases; nucleotides not matched to a gene: 8. This CDR3 spans 17 amino acids. The germline gives CDR1 LNHDA, CDR2 SQIVND (reference sequence). The CDR3 DNA reads TGTGCCAGTAGTATTTACTTACAGGGGGCTGGCAATCAGCCCCAGCATTTT. Amino acid sequence: CASSIYLQGAGNQPQHF.